The source of this T cell receptor (beta chain) is a study of cytomegalovirus exposure and HLA in healthy donors. Assay: immunoSEQ multiplex PCR; the TCRdb copy retains only in-frame clones and omits some. The profile shows about 71,000 clones, 94% of them singletons. This clone was seen once. Germline-derived CDR1 and CDR2 are SGHNT and YYREEE (reference sequence). V lost 4 bases to trimming and J lost 0 bases; unmatched junction nucleotides: 10. The CDR3 sequence is 17 residues long. This clonotype was obtained from a woman under 30 in good health and CMV-seronegative. Sequencing was carried out using PBMCs. The J gene is TRBJ2-7, the V gene TRBV5-4; the match to TRBD2 covers 10 bases. The CDR3, as DNA: TGTGCCAGCAGCCCGGCTAGCGGGGGACCGGGCTCCTACGAGCAGTACTTC. Translated: CASSPASGGPGSYEQYF.